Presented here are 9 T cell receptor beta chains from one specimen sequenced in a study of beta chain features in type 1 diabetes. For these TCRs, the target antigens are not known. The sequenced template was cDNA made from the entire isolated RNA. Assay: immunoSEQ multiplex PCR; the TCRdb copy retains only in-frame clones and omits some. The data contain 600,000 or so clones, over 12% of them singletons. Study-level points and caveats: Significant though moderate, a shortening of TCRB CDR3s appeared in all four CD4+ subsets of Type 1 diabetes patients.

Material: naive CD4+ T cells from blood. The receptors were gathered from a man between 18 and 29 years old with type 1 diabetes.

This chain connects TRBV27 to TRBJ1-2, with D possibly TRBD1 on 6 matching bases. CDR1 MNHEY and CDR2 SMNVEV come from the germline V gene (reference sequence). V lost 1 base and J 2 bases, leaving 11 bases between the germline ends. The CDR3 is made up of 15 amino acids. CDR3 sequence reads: CASSLYTGSNYGYTF. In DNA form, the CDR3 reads TGTGCCAGCAGTTTATATACAGGGAGCAACTATGGCTACACCTTC.

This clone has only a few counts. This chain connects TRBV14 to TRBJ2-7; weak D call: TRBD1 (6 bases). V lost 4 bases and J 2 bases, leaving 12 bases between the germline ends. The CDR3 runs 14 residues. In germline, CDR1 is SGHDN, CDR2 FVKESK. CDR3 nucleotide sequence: TGTGCCAGCAGCCCCATCAGGGGAACCTACGAGCAGTACTTC. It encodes CASSPIRGTYEQYF.

In DNA form, the CDR3 reads TGTGCCAGCAGAAGTCACAGGGGGCGGAATCAGCCCCAGCATTTT. It specifies CASRSHRGRNQPQHF. V and J are TRBV11-2 and TRBJ1-5; 9 positions agree with TRBD1. CDR1 and CDR2 (germline): SGHAT, FQNNGV. This CDR3 is 15 amino acids long. V dropped 6 bases and J dropped 4; count of bases not matched to a gene: 7.

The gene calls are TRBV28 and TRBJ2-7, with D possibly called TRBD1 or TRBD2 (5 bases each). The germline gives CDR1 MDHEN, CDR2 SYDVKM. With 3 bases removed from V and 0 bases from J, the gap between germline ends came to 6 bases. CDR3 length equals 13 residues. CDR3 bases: TGTGCCAGCAGTTTCGGGACCTCCTACGAGCAGTACTTC. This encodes CASSFGTSYEQYF. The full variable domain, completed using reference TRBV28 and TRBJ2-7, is DVKVTQSSRYLVKRTGEKVFLECVQDMDHENMFWYRQDPGLGLRLIYFSYDVKMKEKGDIPEGYSVSREKKERFSLILESASTNQTSMYLCASSFGTSYEQYFGPGTRLTVT.

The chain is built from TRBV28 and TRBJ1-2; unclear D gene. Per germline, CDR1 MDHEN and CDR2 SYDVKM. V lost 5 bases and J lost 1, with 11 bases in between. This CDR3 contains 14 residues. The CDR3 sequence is CASSPGGLNYGYTF. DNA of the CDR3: TGTGCCAGCAGTCCAGGAGGACTTAACTATGGCTACACCTTC.

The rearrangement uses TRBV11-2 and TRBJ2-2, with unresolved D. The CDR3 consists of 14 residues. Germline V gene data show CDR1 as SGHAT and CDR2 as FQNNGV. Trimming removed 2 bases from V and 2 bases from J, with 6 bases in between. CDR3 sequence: CASSLLINTGELFF. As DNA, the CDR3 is TGTGCCAGCAGCTTACTCATTAACACCGGGGAGCTGTTTTTT.

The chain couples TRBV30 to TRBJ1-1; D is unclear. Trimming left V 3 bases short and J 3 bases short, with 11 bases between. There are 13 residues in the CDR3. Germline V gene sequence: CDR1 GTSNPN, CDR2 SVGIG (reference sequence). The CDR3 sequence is CAWSLSGDTEAFF. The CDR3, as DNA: TGTGCCTGGAGCCTCAGCGGGGACACTGAAGCTTTCTTT.

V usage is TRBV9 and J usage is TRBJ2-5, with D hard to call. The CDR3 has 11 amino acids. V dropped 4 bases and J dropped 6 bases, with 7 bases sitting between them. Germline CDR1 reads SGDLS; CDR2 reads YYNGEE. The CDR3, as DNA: TGTGCCAGCAGCAACTACAAGACCCAGTACTTC. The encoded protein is CASSNYKTQYF.

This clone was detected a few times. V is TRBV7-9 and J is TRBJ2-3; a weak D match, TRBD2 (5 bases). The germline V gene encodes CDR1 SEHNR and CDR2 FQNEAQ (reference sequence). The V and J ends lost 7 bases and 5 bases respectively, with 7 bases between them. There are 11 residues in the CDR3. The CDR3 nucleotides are TGTGCCAGCACCCGGGGAGATACGCAGTATTTT. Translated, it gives CASTRGDTQYF.